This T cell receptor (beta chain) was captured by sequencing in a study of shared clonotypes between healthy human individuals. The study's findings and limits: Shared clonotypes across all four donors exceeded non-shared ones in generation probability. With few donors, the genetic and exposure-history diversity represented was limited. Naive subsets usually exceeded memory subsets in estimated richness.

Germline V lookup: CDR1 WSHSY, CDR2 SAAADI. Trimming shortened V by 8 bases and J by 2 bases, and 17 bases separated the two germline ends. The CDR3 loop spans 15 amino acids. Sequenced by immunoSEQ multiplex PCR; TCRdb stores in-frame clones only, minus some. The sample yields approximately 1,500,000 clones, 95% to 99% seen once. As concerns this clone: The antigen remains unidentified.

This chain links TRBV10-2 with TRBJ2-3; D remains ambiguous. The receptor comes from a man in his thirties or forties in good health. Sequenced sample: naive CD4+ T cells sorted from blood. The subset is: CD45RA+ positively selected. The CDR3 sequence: CASSRRAGNTDTQYF. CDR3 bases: TGCGCCAGCTCCCGACGGGCCGGAAACACAGATACGCAGTATTTT.